The 10 T cell receptor beta chains given below trace back to one sample, sequenced in a study of beta chain features in type 1 diabetes. Expressed TCRB transcripts were sequenced after all isolated RNA was converted to cDNA. TCRdb's copy holds only in-frame clones and misses some; the assay was immunoSEQ multiplex PCR. The table lists 280,000 or so clones, over 14% of them singletons. These receptors have no identified antigens. General study findings and limits: Among all four CD4+ subsets, Type 1 diabetes patients had TCRB CDR3s that were moderately but significantly shorter.

Sequenced input: naive CD4+ T cells from blood. The receptors come from a man between 18 and 35 years old with type 1 diabetes.

This clone has just a few counts. This chain joins TRBV7-9 and TRBJ1-2; TRBD1 agrees at 7 bases. V was pared by 6 bases and J by 4 bases, with 8 bases of the junction left unmatched. This CDR3 is built from 14 residues. Per the germline V gene, CDR1 is SEHNR and CDR2 is FQNEAQ (reference sequence). The CDR3 reads CASSNLSGGYGYTF. The CDR3 DNA reads TGTGCCAGCAGTAACCTCTCAGGGGGCTATGGCTACACCTTC.

This clone was seen a handful of times. The chain has TRBV27 and TRBJ2-3, with D possibly TRBD1 on 6 matching bases. This CDR3 is 15 amino acids long. V was trimmed by 0 bases and J by 2 bases, leaving 9 bases between them. Germline loops: CDR1 MNHEY, CDR2 SMNVEV (reference sequence). DNA for the CDR3: TGTGCCAGCAGTTTATCGTACAGGGTCACAGATACGCAGTATTTT. The encoded protein is CASSLSYRVTDTQYF.

This clone has just a few counts. This chain uses TRBV27 with TRBJ2-1; possible D gene TRBD2, 6 bases. CDR3 length equals 15 residues. Per germline, CDR1 MNHEY and CDR2 SMNVEV (reference sequence). Trimming shortened V by 3 bases and J by 3 bases, and 12 bases separated the two germline ends. CDR3 loop: CASSLEGTYYNEQFF. As DNA, the CDR3 is TGTGCCAGCAGTTTGGAGGGAACGTACTACAATGAGCAGTTCTTC.

The chain is built from TRBV11-3 and TRBJ2-2; D gene uncertain. Trimming left V 3 bases short and J 1 base short, with 12 bases between. The CDR3 has 16 residues. The germline CDR1 and CDR2 sequences are SGHNT and YENEEA. This CDR3 is CASSFGFGVNTGELFF. CDR3 nucleotides: TGTGCCAGCAGCTTCGGCTTTGGAGTGAACACCGGGGAGCTGTTTTTT.

The CDR3 loop is CASSQGQGAQGTQYF. The DNA of the CDR3 is TGTGCCAGCAGCCAGGGACAGGGGGCGCAGGGGACCCAGTACTTC. The chain carries TRBV7-2 and TRBJ2-5; TRBD1 agrees at 12 bases. The ends lost 5 bases at V and 7 bases at J; junction bases unmatched: 8. Germline V gene data show CDR1 as SGHTA and CDR2 as FQGNSA. The CDR3 sequence is 15 residues long.

This chain joins TRBV15 and TRBJ1-4; 7 nucleotides match TRBD1. CDR1 is LNHNV, CDR2 YYDKDF, per germline (reference sequence). V shed 2 bases, J shed 4 bases, and the junction held 7 bases outside the gene matches. The CDR3 has 16 amino acids. The CDR3 bases are TGTGCCACCAGCAGACCCCGACAGGGAGATAATGAAAAACTGTTTTTT. It is translated as CATSRPRQGDNEKLFF.

V and J are TRBV10-3 and TRBJ2-1, with 7 positions matching TRBD1. The germline V gene encodes CDR1 ENHRY and CDR2 SYGVKD. The CDR3 is made up of 14 amino acids. J gave up 8 bases and V 6 bases, and 10 bases lay outside the gene matches. CDR3 bases: TGTGCCATCAGCGACCTACAGGGGAGCGATGAGCAGTTCTTC. Translated, it gives CAISDLQGSDEQFF.

A remark on this clone: The junction differs from germline at one of its ends, possibly a read error. The V gene is TRBV30, the J gene TRBJ1-2, with D possibly being TRBD1 (5 bases). From germline, CDR1 is GTSNPN and CDR2 SVGIG (reference sequence). The CDR3 length is 11 residues. The CDR3 coding sequence is TGTGCCTGGAGCGCCCGATCCAGGGAGGCCTTC. Translated, it gives CAWSARSREAF. Using reference TRBV30 and TRBJ1-2 for the parts outside the CDR3, the full variable domain is SQTIHQWPATLVQPVGSPLSLECTVEGTSNPNLYWYRQAAGRGLQLLFYSVGIGQISSEVPQNLSASRPQDRQFILSSKKLLLSDSGFYLCAWSARSREAFGSGTRLTVV.

This rearrangement joins TRBV6-6 to TRBJ1-2; D might be TRBD1 (5 bases). The germline CDR1 and CDR2 sequences are MNHNY and SVGAGI (reference sequence). The CDR3 runs 13 residues. V was pared by 2 bases and J by 10 bases, with 14 bases between. DNA for the CDR3: TGTGCCAGCAGTTACGGGCAGGGCAAAGCCTACACCTTC. It is translated as CASSYGQGKAYTF.

In its sample, this clone was seen a few times. This CDR3 is CAWKLQVPNEQFF. CDR3 nucleotides: TGTGCCTGGAAGTTGCAGGTGCCGAATGAGCAGTTCTTC. The rearrangement uses TRBV30 and TRBJ2-1, with unresolved D. The V gene lost 4 bases and the J gene lost 7 bases, with 14 bases spanning the gap. The CDR3 contains 13 residues. Germline V CDR1 and CDR2: GTSNPN, SVGIG (reference sequence).